Reported below is one T cell receptor (beta chain). The antigen remains undetermined. The naive CD8 fraction comprised CD45RO-negative cells positively selected for CCR7 and excluded terminally differentiated effector memory CD45RA+ cells. The data were obtained in a study of shared clonotypes between healthy human individuals. Study background: Every donor yielded three CD4 naive, three CD4 memory, two CD8 naive and one CD8 memory plate.

Study-wide findings and caveats: Tissues were not sampled, only blood, and their repertoires likely differ.

The data were produced by immunoSEQ multiplex PCR, yet TCRdb's version contains in-frame clones alone and is incomplete. The sample contains about 2.1 million clones, roughly 95% of which appear only once. The sequenced sample was naive CD8+ T cells from PBMCs. This TCR was sampled from a young man in good health. Some clones in this sample may be carry-over from other donors' samples.

This chain's CDR3 is CASSLAGDGRLQPQHF. Written as DNA, the CDR3 is TGTGCCAGCAGCTTAGCGGGCGACGGCAGACTTCAGCCCCAGCATTTT. The rearrangement links TRBV7-8 to TRBJ1-5; D unclear. Germline assignment: CDR1 SGHVS and CDR2 FQNEAQ. Trimming removed 0 bases from V and 6 bases from J, with 15 bases in between. This CDR3 comprises 16 residues.